The rows below give T cell receptor beta chains drawn from one sample of a study of CD8 T cells in ankylosing spondylitis. TCRdb re-called the 5' RACE reads through MiXCR, storing one row per CDR3 protein. The profile covers about 250,000 distinct CDR3 sequences, with 32% appearing a single time and around 4% taken by the ten largest. Sequences were obtained from blood, either unsorted or a sorted T cell fraction (not recorded which). These receptors were collected from a male donor with ankylosing spondylitis or in good health (not recorded which). The CDR3 runs from the conserved cysteine through the conserved F or W. Each record gives: CDR3 protein, V gene, J gene.

CASSLNSGVGNQPQHF	TRBV6-5	TRBJ1-5
CATRGSQETQYF	TRBV24-1	TRBJ2-5
CSAIVRRTATYEQYF	TRBV20-1	TRBJ2-7
CSSGTGGSPDTQYF	TRBV20-1	TRBJ2-3
CASSPQQGLLYEQYF	TRBV7-9	TRBJ2-7
CASSALPGVGNEQFF	TRBV5-5	TRBJ2-1
CATSPYQETQYF	TRBV7-2	TRBJ2-5
CSARGLVGSGTQYF	TRBV20-1	TRBJ2-5
CASSSSGRTDTQYF	TRBV27	TRBJ2-3
CATRAARDRVLDEQFF	TRBV15	TRBJ2-1
CASSLHRSTSGGGTQYF	TRBV11-2	TRBJ2-3
CASSDAGGTEAFF	TRBV10-2	TRBJ1-1
CASRPNLGGRASYEQYF	TRBV5-1	TRBJ2-7
CASSRRRDLVLF	TRBV12-3/TRBV12-4	TRBJ2-1
CASSFLLEQYF	TRBV7-9	TRBJ2-7
CASSLRRTPKNLYEQYF	TRBV27	TRBJ2-7
CASSWDRTYTGELFF	TRBV5-6	TRBJ2-2
CASSYSGDSYNEQFF	TRBV7-8	TRBJ2-1
CASSETSWNEQFF	TRBV10-2	TRBJ2-1
CASSLVGTVSNQPQHF	TRBV5-5	TRBJ1-5
CASSPGQGAKNIQYF	TRBV18	TRBJ2-4
CASSPGPWTGGHEQYF	TRBV27	TRBJ2-7
CASSLGVPVSTDTQYF	TRBV7-2	TRBJ2-3
CASSLRPGGSKETQYF	TRBV7-2	TRBJ2-5
CSARGDSSYEQYF	TRBV20-1	TRBJ2-7
CSASPLRRNTEAFF	TRBV20-1	TRBJ1-1
CASSYLQEHTEAFF	TRBV6-5	TRBJ1-1
CASSSSGGPGLYEQYF	TRBV28	TRBJ2-7
CASSDWDNYGYTF	TRBV12-3/TRBV12-4	TRBJ1-2
CASSPISGGSNEQFF	TRBV11-2	TRBJ2-1
CSASAPEAFF	TRBV20-1	TRBJ1-1
CSAGSYEQFF	TRBV20-1	TRBJ2-1
CASSPPRAGTEAFF	TRBV7-8	TRBJ1-1
CASSLGDRGTYNEQFF	TRBV5-5	TRBJ2-1
CASSDDGGIKGYTF	TRBV6-4	TRBJ1-2
CASSQDQGVSYEQYF	TRBV4-1	TRBJ2-7
CSAPRTGVPHQPQHF	TRBV20-1	TRBJ1-5
CASSYPDRGIQETQYF	TRBV6-2/TRBV6-3	TRBJ2-5
CASSSLGRYTF	TRBV7-3	TRBJ1-2
CSAPGTGWTYNEQFF	TRBV20-1	TRBJ2-1
CASSPDRGRIYEQYF	TRBV5-6	TRBJ2-7
CASSTYGRYQPQHF	TRBV28	TRBJ1-5